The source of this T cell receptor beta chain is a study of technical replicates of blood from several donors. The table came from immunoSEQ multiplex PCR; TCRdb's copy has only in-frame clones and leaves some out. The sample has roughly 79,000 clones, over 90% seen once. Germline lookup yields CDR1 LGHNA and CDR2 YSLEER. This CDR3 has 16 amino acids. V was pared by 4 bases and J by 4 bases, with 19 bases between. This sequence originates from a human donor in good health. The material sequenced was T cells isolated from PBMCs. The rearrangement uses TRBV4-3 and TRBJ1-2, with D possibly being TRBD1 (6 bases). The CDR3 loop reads CASSPGGAGDVYGYTF. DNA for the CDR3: TGCGCCAGCAGCCCGGGGGGCGCAGGTGATGTCTATGGCTACACCTTC.